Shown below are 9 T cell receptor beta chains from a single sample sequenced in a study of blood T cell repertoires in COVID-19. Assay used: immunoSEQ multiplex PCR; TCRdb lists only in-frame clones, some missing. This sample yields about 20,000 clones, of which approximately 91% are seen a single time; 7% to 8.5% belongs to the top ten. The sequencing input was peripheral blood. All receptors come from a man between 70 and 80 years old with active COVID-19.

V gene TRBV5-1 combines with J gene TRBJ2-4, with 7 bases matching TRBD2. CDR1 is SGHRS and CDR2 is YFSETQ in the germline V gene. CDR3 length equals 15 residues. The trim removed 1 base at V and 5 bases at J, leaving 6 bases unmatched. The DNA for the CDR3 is TGCGCCAGCAGCTTGATCGGACTAGTTCAAAACATTCAGTACTTC. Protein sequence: CASSLIGLVQNIQYF.

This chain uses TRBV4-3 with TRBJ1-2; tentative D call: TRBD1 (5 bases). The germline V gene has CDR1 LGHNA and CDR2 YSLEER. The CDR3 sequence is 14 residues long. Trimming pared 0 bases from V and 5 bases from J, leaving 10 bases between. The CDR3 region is CASSQDGAVYGYTF. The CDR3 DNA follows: TGCGCCAGCAGCCAAGATGGGGCAGTTTATGGCTACACCTTC.

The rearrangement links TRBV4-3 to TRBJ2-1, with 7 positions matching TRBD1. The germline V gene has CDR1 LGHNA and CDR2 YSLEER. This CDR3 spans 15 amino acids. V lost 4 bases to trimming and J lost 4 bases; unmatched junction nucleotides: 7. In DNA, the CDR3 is TGCGCCAGCAGCCTCCGGGACAGCATTTACAATGAGCAGTTCTTC. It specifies CASSLRDSIYNEQFF.

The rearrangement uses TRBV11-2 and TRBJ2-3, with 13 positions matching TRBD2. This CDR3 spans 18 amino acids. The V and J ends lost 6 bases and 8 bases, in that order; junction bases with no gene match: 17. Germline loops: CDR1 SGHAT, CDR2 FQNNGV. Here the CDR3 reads CASSYLLTTSGGAGTQYF. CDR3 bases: TGTGCCAGCAGTTACCTCCTCACTACTAGCGGGGGGGCTGGTACGCAGTATTTT.

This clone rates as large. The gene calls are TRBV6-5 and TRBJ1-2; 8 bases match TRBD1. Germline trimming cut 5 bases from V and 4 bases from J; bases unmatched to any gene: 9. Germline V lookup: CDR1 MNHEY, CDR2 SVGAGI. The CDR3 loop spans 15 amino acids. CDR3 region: CASSKQTGAIYGYTF. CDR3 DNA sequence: TGTGCCAGCAGTAAACAGACAGGGGCGATCTATGGCTACACCTTC.

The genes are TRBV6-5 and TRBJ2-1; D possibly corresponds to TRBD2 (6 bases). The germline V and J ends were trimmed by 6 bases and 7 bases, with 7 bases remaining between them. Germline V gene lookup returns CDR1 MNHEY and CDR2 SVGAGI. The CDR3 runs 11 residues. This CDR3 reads CASSSGNEQFF. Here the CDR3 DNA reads TGTGCCAGCAGCAGCGGGAATGAGCAGTTCTTC.

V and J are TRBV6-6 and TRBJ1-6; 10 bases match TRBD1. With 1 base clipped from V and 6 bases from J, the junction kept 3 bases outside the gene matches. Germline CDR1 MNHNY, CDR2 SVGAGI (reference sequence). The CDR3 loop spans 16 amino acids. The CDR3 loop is CASSYFGDRGNSPLHF. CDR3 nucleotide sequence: TGTGCCAGCAGTTACTTTGGGGACAGGGGTAATTCACCCCTCCACTTT.

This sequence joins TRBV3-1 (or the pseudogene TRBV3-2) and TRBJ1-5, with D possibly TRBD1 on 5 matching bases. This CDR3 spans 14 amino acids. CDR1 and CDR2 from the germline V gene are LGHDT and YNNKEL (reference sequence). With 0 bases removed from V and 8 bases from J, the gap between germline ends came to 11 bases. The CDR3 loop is CASSQDQGSEPQHF. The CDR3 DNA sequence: TGTGCCAGCAGCCAAGATCAGGGCTCGGAGCCCCAGCATTTT.

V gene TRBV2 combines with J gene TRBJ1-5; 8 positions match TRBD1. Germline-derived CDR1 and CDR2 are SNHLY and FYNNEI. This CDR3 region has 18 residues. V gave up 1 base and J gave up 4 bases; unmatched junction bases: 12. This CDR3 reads CASSEGRGLTEGNQPQHF. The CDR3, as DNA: TGTGCCAGCAGTGAAGGCAGGGGGCTAACCGAAGGGAATCAGCCCCAGCATTTT.